These 3 T cell receptor beta chains were all obtained from the same sample, sequenced in a study of a mutant IDH1 vaccine in newly diagnosed glioma. The sample's time point: baseline, week 1 (first vaccination visit). The treatment denotes: pre-vaccination baseline after standard-of-care therapy. This table comes from immunoSEQ multiplex PCR, and its TCRdb copy is limited to in-frame clones, with some not included. The sample carries over 15,000 clones, 95% recorded once. Sequences were derived from peripheral blood mononuclear cells (PBMCs), sampled from a glioma patient treated with radiotherapy, temozolomide or both. These receptors came from a woman between 18 and 30 years old with glioma. Some clones in this sample may be carry-over from other donors' samples.

The rearrangement links TRBV7-2 to TRBJ1-5; D unresolved. From germline, CDR1 is SGHTA and CDR2 FQGNSA. V was pared by 1 base and J by 9 bases, with 10 bases between. CDR3 size: 13 residues. This CDR3 is CASSLGLGRPQHF. DNA for the CDR3: TGTGCCAGCAGCTTAGGGCTGGGGAGGCCCCAGCATTTT.

The chain couples TRBV2 to TRBJ1-2; D not certain. V lost 7 bases and J 8 bases, leaving 14 bases between the germline ends. The CDR3 is 12 amino acids. Germline V gene data show CDR1 as SNHLY and CDR2 as FYNNEI. The CDR3 region has the DNA TGTGCCAGCAAATTCGGGGAACGGGGCTACACCTTC. Its protein product is CASKFGERGYTF.

V is TRBV11-2 and J is TRBJ1-1; no clear D gene. Per germline, CDR1 SGHAT and CDR2 FQNNGV. Trimming shortened V by 4 bases and J by 1 base, and 13 bases separated the two germline ends. The CDR3 runs 15 residues. The CDR3 loop reads CASSSPLEQNTEAFF. As DNA, the CDR3 is TGTGCCAGCAGCTCGCCCCTAGAACAGAACACTGAAGCTTTCTTT.